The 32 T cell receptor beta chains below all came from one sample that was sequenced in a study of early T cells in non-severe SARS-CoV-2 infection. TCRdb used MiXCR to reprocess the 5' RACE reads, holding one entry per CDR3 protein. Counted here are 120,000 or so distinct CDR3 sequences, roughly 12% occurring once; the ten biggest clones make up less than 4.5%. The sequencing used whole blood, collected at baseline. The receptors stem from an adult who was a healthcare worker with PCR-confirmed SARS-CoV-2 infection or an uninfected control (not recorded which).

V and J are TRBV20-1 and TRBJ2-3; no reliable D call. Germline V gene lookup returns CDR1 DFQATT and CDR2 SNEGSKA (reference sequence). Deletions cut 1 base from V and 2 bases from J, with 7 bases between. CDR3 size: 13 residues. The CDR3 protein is CSARAPTTDTQYF. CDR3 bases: TGCAGTGCTAGAGCACCCACCACAGATACGCAGTATTTT.

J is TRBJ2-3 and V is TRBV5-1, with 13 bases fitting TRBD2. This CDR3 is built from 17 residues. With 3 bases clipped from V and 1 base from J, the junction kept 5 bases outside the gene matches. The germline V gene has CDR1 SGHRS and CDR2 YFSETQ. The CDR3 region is CASSSAGLAGGTDTQYF. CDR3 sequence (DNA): TGCGCCAGCAGCTCCGCCGGACTAGCGGGAGGCACAGATACGCAGTATTTT. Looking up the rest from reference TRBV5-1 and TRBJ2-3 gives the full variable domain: KAGVTQTPRYLIKTRGQQVTLSCSPISGHRSVSWYQQTPGQGLQFLFEYFSETQRNKGNFPGRFSGRQFSNSRSEMNVSTLELGDSALYLCASSSAGLAGGTDTQYFGPGTRLTVL.

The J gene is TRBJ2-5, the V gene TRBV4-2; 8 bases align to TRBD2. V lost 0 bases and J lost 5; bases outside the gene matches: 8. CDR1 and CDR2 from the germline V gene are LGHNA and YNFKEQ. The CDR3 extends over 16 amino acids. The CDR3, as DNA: TGTGCCAGCAGCCAAGATCCCGGGGGGGCCTGGGAGACCCAGTACTTC. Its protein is CASSQDPGGAWETQYF.

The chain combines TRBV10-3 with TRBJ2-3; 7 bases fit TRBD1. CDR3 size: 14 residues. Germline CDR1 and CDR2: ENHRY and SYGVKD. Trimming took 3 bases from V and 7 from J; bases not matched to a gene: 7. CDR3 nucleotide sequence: TGTGCCATCAGTGACTCGACAGGGCCAAATACGCAGTATTTT. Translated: CAISDSTGPNTQYF.

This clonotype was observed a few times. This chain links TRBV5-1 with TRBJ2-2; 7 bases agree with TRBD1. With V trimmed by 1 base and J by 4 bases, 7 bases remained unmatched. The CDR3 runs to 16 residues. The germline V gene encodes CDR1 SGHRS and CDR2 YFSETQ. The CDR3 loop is CASSLTDRAGTGELFF. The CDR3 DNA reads TGCGCCAGCAGCTTGACAGACAGGGCCGGCACCGGGGAGCTGTTTTTT.

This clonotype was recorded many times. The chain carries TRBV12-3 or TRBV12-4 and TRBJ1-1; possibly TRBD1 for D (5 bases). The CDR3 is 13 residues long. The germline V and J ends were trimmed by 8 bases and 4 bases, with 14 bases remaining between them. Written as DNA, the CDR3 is TGTGCCAGCCAAAGGGGAGCGGGCACTGAAGCTTTCTTT. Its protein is CASQRGAGTEAFF.

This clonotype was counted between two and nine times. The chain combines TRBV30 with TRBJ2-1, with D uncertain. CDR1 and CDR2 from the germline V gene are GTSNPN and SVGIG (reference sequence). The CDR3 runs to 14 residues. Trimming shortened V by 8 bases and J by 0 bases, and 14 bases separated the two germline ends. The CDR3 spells CASGRRSSYNEQFF. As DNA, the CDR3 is TGTGCCAGTGGTCGCCGGAGCTCCTACAATGAGCAGTTCTTC.

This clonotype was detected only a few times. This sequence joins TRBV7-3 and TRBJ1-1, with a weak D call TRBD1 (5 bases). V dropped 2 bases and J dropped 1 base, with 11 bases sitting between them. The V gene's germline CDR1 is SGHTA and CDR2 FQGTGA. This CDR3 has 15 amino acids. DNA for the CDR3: TGTGCCAGCAGCTTATCGTGGGACTCGAACACTGAAGCTTTCTTT. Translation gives CASSLSWDSNTEAFF.

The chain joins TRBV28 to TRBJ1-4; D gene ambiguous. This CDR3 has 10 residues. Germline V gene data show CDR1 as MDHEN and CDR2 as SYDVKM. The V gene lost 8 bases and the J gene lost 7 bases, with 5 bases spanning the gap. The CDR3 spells CASGREKLFF. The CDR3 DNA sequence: TGTGCCAGCGGGCGTGAAAAACTGTTTTTT.

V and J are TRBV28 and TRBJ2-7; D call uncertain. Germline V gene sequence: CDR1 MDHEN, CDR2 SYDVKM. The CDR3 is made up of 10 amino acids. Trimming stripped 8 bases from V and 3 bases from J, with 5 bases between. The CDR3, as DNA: TGTGCCAGCCGAAACTACGAGCAGTACTTC. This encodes CASRNYEQYF.

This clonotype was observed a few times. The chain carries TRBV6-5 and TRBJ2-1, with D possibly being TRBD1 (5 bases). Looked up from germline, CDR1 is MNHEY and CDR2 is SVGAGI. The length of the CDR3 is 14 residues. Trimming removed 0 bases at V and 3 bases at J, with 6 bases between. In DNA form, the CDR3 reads TGTGCCAGCAGTTACTCCCAGGGCTACAATGAGCAGTTCTTC. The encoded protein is CASSYSQGYNEQFF.

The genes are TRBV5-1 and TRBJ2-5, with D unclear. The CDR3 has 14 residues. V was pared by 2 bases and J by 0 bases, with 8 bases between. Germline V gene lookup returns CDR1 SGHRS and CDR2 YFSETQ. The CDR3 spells CASSLAEYQETQYF. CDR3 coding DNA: TGCGCCAGCAGCTTAGCAGAGTACCAAGAGACCCAGTACTTC.

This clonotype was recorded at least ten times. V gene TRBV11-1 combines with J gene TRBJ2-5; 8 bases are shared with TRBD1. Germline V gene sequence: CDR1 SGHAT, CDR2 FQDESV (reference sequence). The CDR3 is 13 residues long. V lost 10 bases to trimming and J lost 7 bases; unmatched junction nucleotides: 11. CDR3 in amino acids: CATSDRDVATQYF. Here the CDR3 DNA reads TGTGCCACCTCGGACAGGGACGTTGCGACCCAGTACTTC.

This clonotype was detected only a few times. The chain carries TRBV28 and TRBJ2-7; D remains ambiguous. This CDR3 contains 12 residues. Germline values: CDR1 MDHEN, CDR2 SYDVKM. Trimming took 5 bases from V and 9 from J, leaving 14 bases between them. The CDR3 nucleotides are TGTGCCAGCAGTCCGGATGTAAGAGGGCAGTACTTC. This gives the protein CASSPDVRGQYF.

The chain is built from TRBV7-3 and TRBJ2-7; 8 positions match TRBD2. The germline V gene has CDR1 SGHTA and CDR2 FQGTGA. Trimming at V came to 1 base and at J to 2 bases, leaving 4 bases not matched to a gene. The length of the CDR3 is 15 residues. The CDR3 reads CASSLMAGGPYEQYF. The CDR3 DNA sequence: TGTGCCAGCAGCTTAATGGCGGGGGGACCCTACGAGCAGTACTTC.

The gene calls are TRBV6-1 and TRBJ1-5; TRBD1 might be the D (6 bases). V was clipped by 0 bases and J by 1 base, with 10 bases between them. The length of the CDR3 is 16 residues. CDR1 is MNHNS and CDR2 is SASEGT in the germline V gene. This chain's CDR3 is CASSEAPGESNQPQHF. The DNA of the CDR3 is TGTGCCAGCAGTGAAGCCCCAGGGGAGAGCAATCAGCCCCAGCATTTT.

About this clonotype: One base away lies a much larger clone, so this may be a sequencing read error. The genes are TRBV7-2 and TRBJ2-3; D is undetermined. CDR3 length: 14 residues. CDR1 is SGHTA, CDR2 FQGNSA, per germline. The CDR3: CVSSLRPSTDTQYF. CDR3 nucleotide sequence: TGTGTCAGCAGCCTAAGACCTAGCACAGATACGCAGTATTTT. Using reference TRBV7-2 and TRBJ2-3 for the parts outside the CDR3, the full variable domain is GAGVSQSPSNKVTEKGKDVELRCDPISGHTALYWYRQSLGQGLEFLIYFQGNSAPDKSGLPSDRFSAERTGGSVSTLTIQRTQQEDSAVYLCVSSLRPSTDTQYFGPGTRLTVL.

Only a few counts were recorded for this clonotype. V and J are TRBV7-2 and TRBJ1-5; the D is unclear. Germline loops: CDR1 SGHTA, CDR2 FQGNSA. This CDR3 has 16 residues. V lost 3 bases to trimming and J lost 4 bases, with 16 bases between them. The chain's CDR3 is CASSLLPGPINQPQHF. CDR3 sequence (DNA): TGTGCCAGCAGCTTGTTGCCGGGCCCAATTAATCAGCCCCAGCATTTT.

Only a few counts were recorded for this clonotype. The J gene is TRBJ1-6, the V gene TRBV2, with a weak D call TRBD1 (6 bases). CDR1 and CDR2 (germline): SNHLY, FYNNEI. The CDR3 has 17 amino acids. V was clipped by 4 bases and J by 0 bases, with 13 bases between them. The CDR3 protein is CASSGTARYSYNSPLHF. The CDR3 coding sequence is TGTGCCAGCAGTGGGACAGCTCGTTACTCCTATAATTCACCCCTCCACTTT.

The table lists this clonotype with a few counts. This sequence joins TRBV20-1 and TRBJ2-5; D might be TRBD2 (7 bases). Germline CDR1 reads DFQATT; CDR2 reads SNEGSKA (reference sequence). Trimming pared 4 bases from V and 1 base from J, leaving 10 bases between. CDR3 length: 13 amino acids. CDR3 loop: CSATGGPQETQYF. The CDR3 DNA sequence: TGCAGTGCTACCGGGGGGCCCCAAGAGACCCAGTACTTC.

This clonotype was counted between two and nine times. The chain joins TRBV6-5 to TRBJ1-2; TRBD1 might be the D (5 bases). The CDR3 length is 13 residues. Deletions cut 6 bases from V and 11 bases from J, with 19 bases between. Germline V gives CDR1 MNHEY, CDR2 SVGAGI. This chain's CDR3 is CASSSGTADGYTF. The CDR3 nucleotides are TGTGCCAGCAGCTCCGGGACGGCCGACGGATACACCTTC.

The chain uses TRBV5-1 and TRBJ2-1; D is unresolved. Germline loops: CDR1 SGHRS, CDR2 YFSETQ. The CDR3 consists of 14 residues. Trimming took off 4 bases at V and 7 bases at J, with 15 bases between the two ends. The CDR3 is CASSPDPRHNEQFF. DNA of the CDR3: TGCGCCAGCAGCCCCGACCCCCGCCATAATGAGCAGTTCTTC.

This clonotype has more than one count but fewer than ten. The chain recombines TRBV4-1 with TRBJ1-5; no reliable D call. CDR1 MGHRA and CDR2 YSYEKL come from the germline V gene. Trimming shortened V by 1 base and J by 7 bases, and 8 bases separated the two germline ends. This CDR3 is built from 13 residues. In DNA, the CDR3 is TGCGCCAGCAGCCAAGGTACGGGCCAGCCCCAGCATTTT. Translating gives CASSQGTGQPQHF.

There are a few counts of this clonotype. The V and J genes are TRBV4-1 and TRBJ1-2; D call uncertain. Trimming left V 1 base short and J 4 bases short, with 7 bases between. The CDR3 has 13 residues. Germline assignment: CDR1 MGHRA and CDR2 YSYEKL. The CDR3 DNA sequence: TGCGCCAGCAGCCAAGGGGTCGGCTATGGCTACACCTTC. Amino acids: CASSQGVGYGYTF.

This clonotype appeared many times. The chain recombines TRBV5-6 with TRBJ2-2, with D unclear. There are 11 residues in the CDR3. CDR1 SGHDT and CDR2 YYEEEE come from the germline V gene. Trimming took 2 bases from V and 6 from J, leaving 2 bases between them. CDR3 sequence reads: CASSFSGELFF. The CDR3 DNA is TGTGCCAGCAGCTTCTCCGGGGAGCTGTTTTTT.

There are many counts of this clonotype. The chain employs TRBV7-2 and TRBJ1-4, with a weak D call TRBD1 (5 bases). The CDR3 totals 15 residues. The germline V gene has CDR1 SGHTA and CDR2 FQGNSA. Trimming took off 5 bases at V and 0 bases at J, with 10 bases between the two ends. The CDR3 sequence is CASSRPGATNEKLFF. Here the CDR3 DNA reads TGTGCCAGCAGCCGCCCGGGGGCAACTAATGAAAAACTGTTTTTT.

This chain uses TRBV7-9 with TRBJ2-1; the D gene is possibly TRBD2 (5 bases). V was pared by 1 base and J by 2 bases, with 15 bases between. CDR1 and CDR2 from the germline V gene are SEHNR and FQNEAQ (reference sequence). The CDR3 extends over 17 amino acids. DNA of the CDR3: TGTGCCAGCAGCTTAGGAAGAGGGAGAACAGCCTACAATGAGCAGTTCTTC. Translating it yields CASSLGRGRTAYNEQFF.

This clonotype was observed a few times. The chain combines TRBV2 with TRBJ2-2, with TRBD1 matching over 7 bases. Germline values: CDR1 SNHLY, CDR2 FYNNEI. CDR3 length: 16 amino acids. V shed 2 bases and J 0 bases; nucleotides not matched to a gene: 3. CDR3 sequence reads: CASSESGTANTGELFF. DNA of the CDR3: TGTGCCAGCAGTGAATCCGGGACAGCGAACACCGGGGAGCTGTTTTTT.

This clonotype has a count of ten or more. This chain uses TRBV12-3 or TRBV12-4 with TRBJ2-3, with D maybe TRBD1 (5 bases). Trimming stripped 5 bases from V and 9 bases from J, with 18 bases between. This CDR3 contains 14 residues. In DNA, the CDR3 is TGTGCCAGCAGTCCTCAAGGGGCCCCGGCAACGCAGTATTTT. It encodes CASSPQGAPATQYF.

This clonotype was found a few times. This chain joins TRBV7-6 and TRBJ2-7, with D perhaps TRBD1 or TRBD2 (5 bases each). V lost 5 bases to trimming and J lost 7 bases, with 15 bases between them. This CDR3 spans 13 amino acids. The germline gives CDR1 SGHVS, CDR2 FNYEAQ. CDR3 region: CASSPGRFGEQYF. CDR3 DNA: TGTGCCAGCAGCCCGGGACGGTTTGGGGAGCAGTACTTC.

Here the CDR3 reads CASSYRGLTAGELFF. CDR3 DNA sequence: TGTGCCAGCAGTTACCGGGGACTTACGGCCGGGGAGCTGTTTTTT. This sequence joins TRBV6-2 or TRBV6-3 and TRBJ2-2, with D tentatively TRBD2 (6 bases). Germline values: CDR1 MNHEY, CDR2 SVGEGT. V gave up 2 bases and J gave up 6 bases, with 13 bases separating them. The CDR3 is 15 amino acids.

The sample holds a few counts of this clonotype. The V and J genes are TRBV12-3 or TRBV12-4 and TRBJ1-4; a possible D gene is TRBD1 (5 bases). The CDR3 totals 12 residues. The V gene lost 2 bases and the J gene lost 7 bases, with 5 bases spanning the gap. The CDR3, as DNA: TGTGCCAGCAGTTTAAGGGGTGAAAAACTGTTTTTT. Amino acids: CASSLRGEKLFF.